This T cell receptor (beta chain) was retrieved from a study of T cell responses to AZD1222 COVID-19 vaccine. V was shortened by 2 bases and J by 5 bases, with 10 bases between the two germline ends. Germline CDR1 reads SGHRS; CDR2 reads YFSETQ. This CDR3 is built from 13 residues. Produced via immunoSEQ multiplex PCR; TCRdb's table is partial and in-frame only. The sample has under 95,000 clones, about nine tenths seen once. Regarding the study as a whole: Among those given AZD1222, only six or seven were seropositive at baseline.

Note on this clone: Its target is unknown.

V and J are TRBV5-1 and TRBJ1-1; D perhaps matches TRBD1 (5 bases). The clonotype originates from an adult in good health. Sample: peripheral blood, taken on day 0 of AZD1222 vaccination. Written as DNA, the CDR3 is TGCGCCAGCAGCTTTGGGGGAGTTACTGAAGCTTTCTTT. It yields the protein CASSFGGVTEAFF.